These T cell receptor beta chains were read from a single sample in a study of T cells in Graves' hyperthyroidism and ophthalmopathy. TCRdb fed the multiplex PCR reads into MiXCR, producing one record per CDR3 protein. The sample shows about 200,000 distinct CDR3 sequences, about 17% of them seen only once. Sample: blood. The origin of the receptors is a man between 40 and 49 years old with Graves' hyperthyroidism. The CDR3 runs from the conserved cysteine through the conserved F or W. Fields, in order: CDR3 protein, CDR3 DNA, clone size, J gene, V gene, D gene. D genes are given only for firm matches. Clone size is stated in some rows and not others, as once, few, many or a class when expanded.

CDR3 protein: CASLGTGGDEKLFF
CDR3 DNA: TGTGCCAGCTTGGGGACAGGGGGCGATGAAAAACTGTTTTTT
clone size: NA
J gene: TRBJ1-4
V gene: TRBV28
D gene: TRBD1

CDR3 protein: CASSSHPGVQPQHF
CDR3 DNA: TGTGCCAGCAGCTCCCATCCTGGGGTTCAGCCCCAGCATTTT
clone size: few
J gene: TRBJ1-5
V gene: TRBV6-1
D gene: NA

CDR3 protein: CAWSGVWGGTTGELFF
CDR3 DNA: TGTGCCTGGAGTGGGGTATGGGGGGGGACCACCGGGGAGCTGTTTTTT
clone size: few
J gene: TRBJ2-2
V gene: TRBV30
D gene: TRBD2

CDR3 protein: CASSQDVPEQGRSGLQETQYF
CDR3 DNA: TGCGCCAGCAGCCAAGACGTGCCGGAACAGGGAAGATCCGGGCTACAAGAGACCCAGTACTTC
clone size: NA
J gene: TRBJ2-5
V gene: TRBV4-3
D gene: NA

CDR3 protein: CSARVRTGRGETQYF
CDR3 DNA: TGCAGTGCTAGAGTTAGGACAGGGCGAGGGGAGACCCAGTACTTC
clone size: NA
J gene: TRBJ2-5
V gene: TRBV20-1
D gene: TRBD1

CDR3 protein: CASSVAGLNYNEQFF
CDR3 DNA: TGTGCCAGCAGCGTAGCGGGTCTCAACTACAATGAGCAGTTCTTC
clone size: few
J gene: TRBJ2-1
V gene: TRBV9
D gene: NA

CDR3 protein: CASSGQEQYF
CDR3 DNA: TGTGCCAGCAGCGGACAGGAGCAGTACTTC
clone size: NA
J gene: TRBJ2-7
V gene: TRBV7-9
D gene: NA

CDR3 protein: CASSSTLEDSPLHF
CDR3 DNA: TGTGCCAGCAGTTCTACCTTGGAGGATTCACCCCTCCACTTT
clone size: few
J gene: TRBJ1-6
V gene: TRBV6-4
D gene: NA

CDR3 protein: CASNLGGTEAFF
CDR3 DNA: TGTGCCAGCAACCTAGGTGGCACTGAAGCTTTCTTT
clone size: many
J gene: TRBJ1-1
V gene: TRBV12-3/TRBV12-4
D gene: NA

CDR3 protein: CASSLREQGASEQYF
CDR3 DNA: TGCGCCAGCAGCTTAAGGGAGCAGGGGGCGAGCGAGCAGTACTTC
clone size: many
J gene: TRBJ2-7
V gene: TRBV5-1
D gene: TRBD1

CDR3 protein: CSARVDRGLYNSPLHF
CDR3 DNA: TGCAGTGCTAGGGTGGACCGGGGGCTCTATAATTCACCCCTCCACTTT
clone size: NA
J gene: TRBJ1-6
V gene: TRBV20-1
D gene: NA

CDR3 protein: CATSRDLSQPQHF
CDR3 DNA: TGTGCCACCAGCAGAGATCTTAGTCAGCCCCAGCATTTT
clone size: NA
J gene: TRBJ1-5
V gene: TRBV15
D gene: NA

CDR3 protein: CASSFPPVNTEAFF
CDR3 DNA: TGTGCCAGCAGCTTCCCCCCGGTGAACACTGAAGCTTTCTTT
clone size: many
J gene: TRBJ1-1
V gene: TRBV11-2
D gene: NA

CDR3 protein: CASSLDSRAATNEKLFF
CDR3 DNA: TGTGCCAGCAGCTTAGATTCCAGGGCTGCAACTAATGAAAAACTGTTTTTT
clone size: few
J gene: TRBJ1-4
V gene: TRBV7-9
D gene: NA

CDR3 protein: CASSHGRNQETQYF
CDR3 DNA: TGTGCCAGTAGCCACGGACGTAACCAAGAGACCCAGTACTTC
clone size: NA
J gene: TRBJ2-5
V gene: TRBV19
D gene: NA

CDR3 protein: CASSLRGWTDTQYF
CDR3 DNA: TGTGCCAGCAGCTTAAGGGGCTGGACAGATACGCAGTATTTT
clone size: many
J gene: TRBJ2-3
V gene: TRBV7-8
D gene: NA

CDR3 protein: CASSAPDEETQYF
CDR3 DNA: TGTGCCAGCAGCGCCCCCGATGAAGAGACCCAGTACTTC
clone size: NA
J gene: TRBJ2-5
V gene: TRBV7-2
D gene: NA

CDR3 protein: CASSVNRADTQYF
CDR3 DNA: TGTGCCAGCAGCGTCAACAGGGCCGATACGCAGTATTTT
clone size: few
J gene: TRBJ2-3
V gene: TRBV2
D gene: NA

CDR3 protein: CASSYSGLGRTMKDTQYF
CDR3 DNA: TGTGCCAGCAGTTACTCGGGCCTTGGACGGACGATGAAAGATACGCAGTATTTT
clone size: NA
J gene: TRBJ2-3
V gene: TRBV6-5
D gene: NA

CDR3 protein: CASSPLVLGSGNTIYF
CDR3 DNA: TGTGCCAGCAGCCCACTAGTGTTGGGGAGTGGAAACACCATATATTTT
clone size: few
J gene: TRBJ1-3
V gene: TRBV7-9
D gene: NA

CDR3 protein: CASSLSLVVTGELFF
CDR3 DNA: TGTGCCAGCAGCTTATCTCTAGTAGTCACCGGGGAGCTGTTTTTT
clone size: few
J gene: TRBJ2-2
V gene: TRBV7-9
D gene: NA

CDR3 protein: CATSDISGTDTDTQYF
CDR3 DNA: TGTGCCACCAGTGATATTTCGGGGACGGACACAGATACGCAGTATTTT
clone size: many
J gene: TRBJ2-3
V gene: TRBV24-1
D gene: NA

CDR3 protein: CASGPDPFF
CDR3 DNA: TGTGCCAGCGGCCCTGACCCATTCTTT
clone size: few
J gene: TRBJ1-1
V gene: TRBV6-1
D gene: NA

CDR3 protein: CASSVRGKETQYF
CDR3 DNA: TGTGCCAGCTCGGTCAGGGGAAAAGAGACCCAGTACTTC
clone size: many
J gene: TRBJ2-5
V gene: TRBV18
D gene: NA

CDR3 protein: CASSFTRNYNEQFF
CDR3 DNA: TGTGCCAGCAGCTTTACCAGAAACTACAATGAGCAGTTCTTC
clone size: many
J gene: TRBJ2-1
V gene: TRBV7-2
D gene: NA

CDR3 protein: CSAGWANEKLFF
CDR3 DNA: TGCAGTGCTGGATGGGCTAATGAAAAACTGTTTTTT
clone size: few
J gene: TRBJ1-4
V gene: TRBV20-1
D gene: NA

CDR3 protein: CSARSTRYYTDTQYF
CDR3 DNA: TGCAGTGCTAGATCGACCAGATACTACACAGATACGCAGTATTTT
clone size: NA
J gene: TRBJ2-3
V gene: TRBV20-1
D gene: NA

CDR3 protein: CASSSRDRESSYEQYF
CDR3 DNA: TGTGCCAGCAGCTCCCGGGACAGGGAGAGCTCCTACGAGCAGTACTTC
clone size: many
J gene: TRBJ2-7
V gene: TRBV13
D gene: TRBD1

CDR3 protein: CASSSDVNTEAFF
CDR3 DNA: TGTGCCAGCAGCAGCGACGTGAACACTGAAGCTTTCTTT
clone size: many
J gene: TRBJ1-1
V gene: TRBV2
D gene: NA

CDR3 protein: CASSQVGTGSSYNEQFF
CDR3 DNA: TGCGCCAGCAGCCAAGTAGGGACGGGAAGCTCCTACAATGAGCAGTTCTTC
clone size: many
J gene: TRBJ2-1
V gene: TRBV4-1
D gene: NA